The 29 T cell receptor beta chains presented below share a single source sample, sequenced in a study of radiation and T cells in renal cell carcinoma. The table came from immunoSEQ multiplex PCR; TCRdb's copy has only in-frame clones and leaves some out. The sample lists tens of thousands of clones, 80% to 90% seen once, with 20% to 25% in the top ten. The time point was: blood 2 weeks post-SBRT. Sample treatment: 15 Gy SBRT to primary tumor, nephrectomy 4 weeks later. The source material was blood, sampled from a patient whose treatment included radiotherapy and nephrectomy. Receptors were obtained from a woman between 45 and 65 years old with renal cell carcinoma.

This clone has only one observation. The chain has TRBV9 and TRBJ2-1; no definite D call. This CDR3 contains 15 residues. V shed 0 bases and J shed 6 bases, with 13 bases lying between them. Germline V gene sequence: CDR1 SGDLS, CDR2 YYNGEE. This CDR3 reads CASSVGTLSPNEQFF. CDR3 bases: TGTGCCAGCAGCGTAGGGACGTTATCCCCCAATGAGCAGTTCTTC.

The chain uses TRBV10-1 and TRBJ1-1; D might be TRBD1 (5 bases). V was clipped by 8 bases and J by 3 bases, with 13 bases between them. CDR1 is WNHNN and CDR2 is SYGVQD in the germline V gene (reference sequence). This CDR3 has 13 residues. CDR3 loop: CASSRGADTEAFF. The CDR3 DNA follows: TGCGCCAGCTCGAGGGGAGCGGACACTGAAGCTTTCTTT.

The gene calls are TRBV19 and TRBJ1-2, with D unclear. The CDR3 extends over 12 amino acids. V lost 7 bases and J lost 4, with 10 bases in between. Looked up from germline, CDR1 is LNHDA and CDR2 is SQIVND (reference sequence). CDR3 loop: CASTAGLYGYTF. The CDR3 DNA reads as TGTGCCAGTACCGCAGGCCTCTATGGCTACACCTTC.

The V and J genes are TRBV2 and TRBJ2-5; the match to TRBD1 covers 8 bases. CDR1 is SNHLY and CDR2 is FYNNEI in the germline V gene. CDR3 length equals 13 residues. J gave up 3 bases and V 8 bases, and 5 bases lay outside the gene matches. The CDR3 nucleotides read TGTGCCAGCGGTTGGGGACAGGAAGAGACCCAGTACTTC. The encoded protein is CASGWGQEETQYF.

V and J are TRBV28 and TRBJ1-3; D not certain. Per the germline V gene, CDR1 is MDHEN and CDR2 is SYDVKM. Deletions cut 10 bases from V and 2 bases from J, with 6 bases between. The CDR3 runs 11 residues. The CDR3 region is CATATGNTIYF. DNA of the CDR3: TGTGCCACTGCGACTGGAAACACCATATATTTT.

This clone was counted only a few times. This chain links TRBV9 with TRBJ1-4; no clear D. Trimming removed 0 bases at V and 0 bases at J, with 3 bases between. Germline V gene lookup returns CDR1 SGDLS and CDR2 YYNGEE. There are 14 residues in the CDR3. As DNA, the CDR3 is TGTGCCAGCAGCGTAGACTCAACTAATGAAAAACTGTTTTTT. Protein sequence: CASSVDSTNEKLFF.

V is TRBV30 and J is TRBJ2-3; TRBD2 matches 8 bases. This CDR3 has 17 residues. Looked up from germline, CDR1 is GTSNPN and CDR2 is SVGIG (reference sequence). The junction had 12 bases not matched to a gene; V was cut back by 0 bases and J by 4 bases. The CDR3 coding sequence is TGTGCCTGGAGTGTACAATCTGATCGGGGGGGTTCAGATACGCAGTATTTT. Encoded protein: CAWSVQSDRGGSDTQYF.

This clone was observed a handful of times. The chain recombines TRBV7-9 with TRBJ1-4; 9 positions agree with TRBD1. This CDR3 region has 15 residues. V trimming: 5 bases; J trimming: 10 bases; junction bases outside the gene matches: 11. Germline V lookup: CDR1 SEHNR, CDR2 FQNEAQ (reference sequence). CDR3 protein: CASSDTGGSGAKLFF. CDR3 DNA sequence: TGTGCCAGCAGCGACACAGGGGGCTCCGGGGCAAAACTGTTTTTT.

The chain uses TRBV7-8 and TRBJ2-1, with TRBD2 matching over 8 bases. The V segment lost 5 bases and the J segment 8 bases; nucleotides outside the gene matches: 11. This CDR3 contains 15 residues. Per the germline V gene, CDR1 is SGHVS and CDR2 is FQNEAQ. As DNA, the CDR3 is TGTGCCAGCAGCCTAGGTGGGACTAGGTGGGATGAGCAGTTCTTC. It codes for CASSLGGTRWDEQFF.

The V call is TRBV6-5, the J call TRBJ2-7, with D perhaps TRBD2 (5 bases). The CDR3 sequence is 14 residues long. V lost 0 bases and J lost 5, with 11 bases in between. Germline CDR1 MNHEY, CDR2 SVGAGI. The CDR3 spells CASSYSENGDEQYF. CDR3 sequence (DNA): TGTGCCAGCAGTTACTCGGAAAACGGGGACGAGCAGTACTTC.

The genes are TRBV7-9 and TRBJ2-7, with a tentative D call TRBD1 (6 bases). From germline, CDR1 is SEHNR and CDR2 FQNEAQ (reference sequence). The CDR3 consists of 12 residues. The ends were cut back, 10 bases at V and 4 bases at J, with 14 bases in the middle. CDR3 coding DNA: TGTGCCACACAAGCAGGGGCATACGAGCAGTACTTC. This encodes CATQAGAYEQYF.

In this sample, this clone turned up a few times. The rearrangement links TRBV5-1 to TRBJ2-5; 7 bases line up with TRBD2. V lost 4 bases to trimming and J lost 2 bases; unmatched junction nucleotides: 11. The CDR3 has 16 residues. Germline V CDR1 and CDR2: SGHRS, YFSETQ. The CDR3 DNA follows: TGCGCCAGCAGCATGAATAAAGCGGGGAGTCAAGAGACCCAGTACTTC. This gives the protein CASSMNKAGSQETQYF. Using reference TRBV5-1 and TRBJ2-5 for the parts outside the CDR3, the full variable domain is KAGVTQTPRYLIKTRGQQVTLSCSPISGHRSVSWYQQTPGQGLQFLFEYFSETQRNKGNFPGRFSGRQFSNSRSEMNVSTLELGDSALYLCASSMNKAGSQETQYFGPGTRLLVL.

The V and J genes are TRBV19 and TRBJ2-5, with 10 bases lining up with TRBD2. V lost 3 bases to trimming and J lost 4 bases; unmatched junction nucleotides: 8. Germline lookup yields CDR1 LNHDA and CDR2 SQIVND (reference sequence). The CDR3 loop spans 16 amino acids. The CDR3 coding sequence is TGTGCCAGTAGTATTACGAGCGGGAGGGCCCGAGAGACCCAGTACTTC. Amino acids: CASSITSGRARETQYF.

This chain connects TRBV10-1 to TRBJ2-7, with D possibly TRBD2 on 6 matching bases. Trimming removed 0 bases at V and 0 bases at J, with 15 bases between. Germline V lookup: CDR1 WNHNN, CDR2 SYGVQD (reference sequence). The CDR3 extends over 17 amino acids. CDR3 in amino acids: CASSESGDFSSSYEQYF. The DNA for the CDR3 is TGCGCCAGCAGTGAGTCCGGGGACTTCTCAAGCTCCTACGAGCAGTACTTC.

V and J are TRBV23-1 and TRBJ2-5; D unresolved. TRBV23-1 qualifies as an ORF whose function is uncertain. The CDR3 runs 16 residues. V was cut by 0 bases and J by 7 bases, with 18 bases left in between. The CDR3 DNA reads TGCGCCAGCAGTCAATCCCCGCGCCGTCCCGTTCGGACCCAGTACTTC. Its translation: CASSQSPRRPVRTQYF.

This chain joins TRBV2 and TRBJ1-5; no reliable D call. This CDR3 region has 14 residues. The germline CDR1 and CDR2 sequences are SNHLY and FYNNEI. V lost 7 bases, J lost 2 bases, and 12 bases lay in between. The CDR3 DNA reads as TGTGCCAGCACCGAACATACGCGCAATCAGCCCCAGCATTTT. Amino acid sequence: CASTEHTRNQPQHF.

The sample holds a few counts of this clone. J is TRBJ1-2 and V is TRBV5-6; D uncertain. This CDR3 contains 12 residues. The V and J ends lost 3 bases and 5 bases respectively, with 8 bases between them. From germline, CDR1 is SGHDT and CDR2 YYEEEE. CDR3 sequence reads: CASSSTEYGYTF. The CDR3, as DNA: TGTGCCAGCAGCTCAACGGAATATGGCTACACCTTC.

V is TRBV27 and J is TRBJ2-7; 8 bases line up with TRBD1. V lost 3 bases to trimming and J lost 2 bases; unmatched junction nucleotides: 6. Germline assignment: CDR1 MNHEY and CDR2 SMNVEV (reference sequence). CDR3 length equals 15 residues. This chain's CDR3 is CASSFWTGNTYEQYF. The CDR3 region has the DNA TGTGCCAGCAGTTTTTGGACAGGGAATACCTACGAGCAGTACTTC.

The rearrangement links TRBV11-3 to TRBJ2-1; TRBD1 matches at 8 bases. CDR3 length: 15 amino acids. The junction had 9 bases not matched to a gene; V was cut back by 5 bases and J by 6 bases. Germline CDR1 is SGHNT and CDR2 is YENEEA. The CDR3 here is CASSQHRGSVNEQFF. The DNA of the CDR3 is TGTGCCAGCAGCCAACACAGGGGGAGCGTCAATGAGCAGTTCTTC.

The J gene is TRBJ2-7, the V gene TRBV4-3; D gene ambiguous. Germline CDR1 reads LGHNA; CDR2 reads YSLEER. Trimming took off 0 bases at V and 1 base at J, with 7 bases between the two ends. The CDR3 totals 14 residues. The CDR3 DNA reads TGCGCCAGCAGCCAAGATATCGTATCCTACGAGCAGTACTTC. This sequence encodes CASSQDIVSYEQYF.

This clone was detected only a few times. The gene calls are TRBV19 and TRBJ1-2; the match to TRBD1 covers 10 bases. The CDR3 consists of 14 residues. With 6 bases clipped from V and 2 bases from J, the junction kept 3 bases outside the gene matches. Germline loops: CDR1 LNHDA, CDR2 SQIVND (reference sequence). The CDR3 reads CASRPGQGNYGYTF. Here the CDR3 DNA reads TGTGCCAGTAGACCGGGACAGGGGAACTATGGCTACACCTTC.

In DNA form, the CDR3 reads TGCAGCGTCGCTGAAAATAGCAATCAGCCCCAGCATTTT. Amino acids: CSVAENSNQPQHF. This chain uses TRBV29-1 with TRBJ1-5; D is unclear. There are 13 residues in the CDR3. Between the trimmed V and J ends, which lost 6 bases and 0 bases, there was a span of 9 bases. Germline V gene data show CDR1 as SQVTM and CDR2 as ANQGSEA.

This clone is a singleton in its sample. The CDR3: CASRPLAGETNEQFF. CDR3 DNA sequence: TGTGCCAGCAGGCCCCTAGCGGGGGAAACCAATGAGCAGTTCTTC. This chain joins TRBV7-9 and TRBJ2-1, with TRBD2 identical over 10 bases. V gave up 6 bases and J gave up 6 bases; unmatched junction bases: 8. The CDR3 consists of 15 residues. Germline assignment: CDR1 SEHNR and CDR2 FQNEAQ (reference sequence).

The chain carries TRBV5-6 and TRBJ2-5, with 13 nucleotides matching TRBD2. V was clipped by 4 bases and J by 4 bases; unmatched bases: 7. This CDR3 has 16 amino acids. Per germline, CDR1 SGHDT and CDR2 YYEEEE. CDR3 nucleotides: TGTGCCAGCAGCCCGGGACTAGCGGGGTTGGGAGAGACCCAGTACTTC. Translated: CASSPGLAGLGETQYF.

With respect to this clone: The junction and the germline gene differ at one end; a read error may be behind it. The chain couples TRBV10-3 to TRBJ1-2; D unclear. The CDR3 runs 12 residues. The germline V gene has CDR1 ENHRY and CDR2 SYGVKD. DNA of the CDR3: TGTGCCAGCAGTAGTGCCTTCTATGGCTACACCTTC. Amino acid sequence: CASSSAFYGYTF.

The V call is TRBV10-3, the J call TRBJ2-3; tentatively, D is TRBD1 (5 bases). Germline V gene data show CDR1 as ENHRY and CDR2 as SYGVKD. The CDR3 spans 14 residues. Trimming removed 2 bases at V and 5 bases at J, with 11 bases between. CDR3 in DNA: TGTGCCATCAGTGAGGGTAGGGGTTTAGATACGCAGTATTTT. Residues: CAISEGRGLDTQYF.

The gene calls are TRBV5-1 and TRBJ2-5; D unresolved. V shed 2 bases and J shed 4 bases, with 9 bases lying between them. The germline V gene has CDR1 SGHRS and CDR2 YFSETQ. The CDR3 is 13 residues long. The CDR3 DNA reads TGCGCCAGCAGCTTCGATAGCCCAGAGACCCAGTACTTC. Protein sequence: CASSFDSPETQYF.

This rearrangement joins TRBV7-2 to TRBJ1-1; D not resolved. Trimming took off 0 bases at V and 6 bases at J, with 11 bases between the two ends. This CDR3 spans 14 amino acids. Germline loops: CDR1 SGHTA, CDR2 FQGNSA. The CDR3: CASSLAMGSAEAFF. In nucleotides, the CDR3 is TGTGCCAGCAGCTTAGCGATGGGGTCGGCTGAAGCTTTCTTT.

The rearrangement links TRBV6-4 to TRBJ1-2, with D perhaps TRBD1 (5 bases). Germline values: CDR1 MRHNA, CDR2 SNTAGT. CDR3 length equals 12 residues. The V and J ends lost 1 base and 7 bases respectively, with 7 bases between them. CDR3 amino acids: CASSDFRAGYTF. The CDR3 nucleotides are TGTGCCAGCAGTGACTTCAGGGCTGGCTACACCTTC.